The 20 T cell receptor beta chains given below trace back to one sample, sequenced in a study of blood T cell repertoires in COVID-19. Using immunoSEQ multiplex PCR, the repertoire was profiled, and TCRdb retains in-frame clones only, with some absent. Of approximately 97,000 clones in the sample, 70% to 90% were seen once. The sample consisted of peripheral blood. The origin of the receptors is a man aged 50 or older with active COVID-19.

The V and J genes are TRBV7-9 and TRBJ2-3; a possible D gene is TRBD2 (5 bases). The germline gives CDR1 SEHNR, CDR2 FQNEAQ (reference sequence). V was cut by 0 bases and J by 2 bases, with 15 bases left in between. This CDR3 contains 17 residues. As DNA, the CDR3 is TGTGCCAGCAGCTTAGCCCTGGACTTTACCTACACAGATACGCAGTATTTT. Translation gives CASSLALDFTYTDTQYF.

The CDR3 DNA reads TGTGCCAGTAGTCCCGGACTAGCGGGGCTCCGTCTTCCTCTAGCCAAAAACATTCAGTACTTC. Translated: CASSPGLAGLRLPLAKNIQYF. This chain links TRBV19 with TRBJ2-4; 12 positions match TRBD2. The V gene's germline CDR1 is LNHDA and CDR2 SQIVND (reference sequence). The trim removed 5 bases at V and 0 bases at J, leaving 17 bases unmatched. The CDR3 loop spans 21 amino acids.

This clone was counted a few times. V and J are TRBV27 and TRBJ2-1, with 11 bases matching TRBD2. The CDR3 is made up of 15 amino acids. The V gene end was trimmed by 4 bases and the J gene end by 7 bases; junction bases not matched to a gene: 6. Germline-derived CDR1 and CDR2 are MNHEY and SMNVEV (reference sequence). CDR3 nucleotides: TGTGCCAGCAGTTCCTTAGCGGGGGGGGGTAATGAGCAGTTCTTC. The encoded protein is CASSSLAGGGNEQFF.

The chain has TRBV6-5 and TRBJ1-1; no clear D gene. Germline V gene data show CDR1 as MNHEY and CDR2 as SVGAGI. The CDR3 contains 13 residues. V dropped 7 bases and J dropped 1 base, with 10 bases sitting between them. The DNA of the CDR3 is TGTGCCAGCATAATGGCAACGAACACTGAAGCTTTCTTT. Residues: CASIMATNTEAFF.

The V call is TRBV6-5, the J call TRBJ2-3, with TRBD2 matching over 14 bases. The CDR3 length is 15 residues. Looked up from germline, CDR1 is MNHEY and CDR2 is SVGAGI. V lost 5 bases to trimming and J lost 7 bases; unmatched junction nucleotides: 5. As DNA, the CDR3 is TGTGCCAGCAGTAGGGGACTAGCGGGGGAACATACGCAGTATTTT. As protein: CASSRGLAGEHTQYF.

This chain links TRBV21-1 with TRBJ1-5; the DNA was not compared with TRBD1, the D call given in the table. TRBV21-1 is termed a pseudogene. CDR3 length: 13 residues. The CDR3 coding sequence is TGTGCCAGCAGCACAAGACAGTCTGAGCCCCAGCATTTT. Translation gives CASSTRQSEPQHF.

This sequence joins TRBV6-5 and TRBJ1-2; 7 bases map to TRBD1. J lost 6 bases, V lost 6 bases, and 4 bases had no gene match. Germline CDR1 and CDR2: MNHEY and SVGAGI. CDR3 length: 12 residues. The CDR3 nucleotides are TGTGCCAGCAGCAGACAGGGTAATGGCTACACCTTC. Protein sequence: CASSRQGNGYTF.

This rearrangement joins TRBV7-2 to TRBJ2-7, with 10 positions matching TRBD2. Germline-derived CDR1 and CDR2 are SGHTA and FQGNSA. The CDR3 loop spans 15 amino acids. The trim removed 2 bases at V and 0 bases at J, leaving 1 base unmatched. For the CDR3, the DNA is TGTGCCAGCAGCTTAAGCGGGGGGGCCTCCTACGAGCAGTACTTC. This gives the protein CASSLSGGASYEQYF.

V usage is TRBV25-1 and J usage is TRBJ2-1, with 12 positions matching TRBD2. V shed 10 bases, J shed 9 bases, and the junction held 4 bases outside the gene matches. CDR1 MGHDK and CDR2 SYGVNS come from the germline V gene. The CDR3 sequence is 12 residues long. The CDR3 protein is CATSSGGAEQFF. CDR3 in DNA: TGTGCCACCTCTAGCGGGGGGGCTGAGCAGTTCTTC.

The chain joins TRBV20-1 to TRBJ1-3; unclear D gene. CDR3 length: 11 residues. The germline V and J ends were trimmed by 3 bases and 5 bases, with 5 bases remaining between them. CDR1 and CDR2 from the germline V gene are DFQATT and SNEGSKA (reference sequence). In nucleotides, the CDR3 is TGCAGTGCTAGCCTACGAAACACCATATATTTT. As protein: CSASLRNTIYF.

The rearrangement links TRBV9 to TRBJ1-1, with TRBD1 matching over 7 bases. V trimming: 7 bases; J trimming: 1 base; junction bases outside the gene matches: 7. Germline assignment: CDR1 SGDLS and CDR2 YYNGEE. CDR3 length equals 14 residues. The CDR3 spells CASLPGTANTEAFF. CDR3 coding DNA: TGTGCCAGCCTTCCCGGGACAGCGAACACTGAAGCTTTCTTT.

V usage is TRBV14 and J usage is TRBJ2-3, with D possibly TRBD1 on 6 matching bases. The CDR3 covers 20 residues. Trimming shortened V by 0 bases and J by 2 bases, and 24 bases separated the two germline ends. The V gene's germline CDR1 is SGHDN and CDR2 FVKESK. The CDR3 here is CASSQDPAGIWTAHTDTQYF. In DNA form, the CDR3 reads TGTGCCAGCAGCCAAGATCCCGCCGGGATTTGGACAGCCCACACAGATACGCAGTATTTT.

The J gene is TRBJ1-2, the V gene TRBV30, with TRBD1 matching over 8 bases. Germline CDR1 is GTSNPN and CDR2 is SVGIG (reference sequence). Trimming at V came to 3 bases and at J to 4 bases, leaving 10 bases not matched to a gene. The CDR3 contains 15 residues. The CDR3 nucleotides are TGTGCCTGGAGGGAATCCGGGACAGGAGCCTATGGCTACACCTTC. Encoded protein: CAWRESGTGAYGYTF.

V and J are TRBV7-9 and TRBJ2-5; 8 bases map to TRBD2. CDR3 length: 14 residues. Germline V gene data show CDR1 as SEHNR and CDR2 as FQNEAQ (reference sequence). After removal of 1 base from V and 5 bases from J, the junction contained 3 bases not matched to a gene. In nucleotides, the CDR3 is TGTGCCAGCAGCTTAGACGGGGGGGCGGAGACCCAGTACTTC. Translated, it gives CASSLDGGAETQYF.

CDR3 coding DNA: TGTGCCAGCACCCGACAGGGGAGCACAGATACGCAGTATTTT. Encoded protein: CASTRQGSTDTQYF. The J gene is TRBJ2-3, the V gene TRBV7-9; 8 bases fit TRBD1. Germline V gene data show CDR1 as SEHNR and CDR2 as FQNEAQ (reference sequence). This CDR3 is built from 14 residues. Trimming removed 7 bases from V and 0 bases from J; junction bases left unmatched: 3.

The chain joins TRBV18 to TRBJ2-5, with a possible D match to TRBD2 (6 bases). Deletions cut 6 bases from V and 0 bases from J, with 14 bases between. This CDR3 contains 15 residues. Germline values: CDR1 KGHSH, CDR2 LQKENI. The chain's CDR3 is CASSRSPGDQETQYF. In nucleotides, the CDR3 is TGTGCCAGCTCCAGAAGTCCGGGGGACCAAGAGACCCAGTACTTC.

V usage is TRBV5-1 and J usage is TRBJ1-3; D gene unclear. The CDR3 contains 14 residues. V lost 7 bases and J lost 7, with 18 bases in between. The V gene's germline CDR1 is SGHRS and CDR2 YFSETQ. This CDR3 is CASQADGQQNTIYF. The CDR3 DNA follows: TGCGCCAGCCAAGCGGACGGCCAACAGAACACCATATATTTT.

This clone was counted once. This chain joins TRBV4-2 and TRBJ1-2; TRBD1 is a possible D gene (5 bases). This CDR3 is built from 15 residues. Germline loops: CDR1 LGHNA, CDR2 YNFKEQ. V lost 0 bases, J lost 3 bases, and 11 bases lay in between. In DNA, the CDR3 is TGTGCCAGCAGCCAAGAGGCAGGGTTGGACTATGGCTACACCTTC. It specifies CASSQEAGLDYGYTF.

The chain joins TRBV7-6 to TRBJ2-2; 11 bases match TRBD1. With V trimmed by 5 bases and J by 6 bases, 8 bases remained unmatched. The CDR3 has 16 amino acids. The germline V gene encodes CDR1 SGHVS and CDR2 FNYEAQ. CDR3 coding DNA: TGTGCCAGCAGCCAAAGGACAGGGGGCGCCCCCGGGGAGCTGTTTTTT. This gives the protein CASSQRTGGAPGELFF.

V usage is TRBV6-2 or TRBV6-3 and J usage is TRBJ2-3, with 7 bases fitting TRBD1. V was pared by 5 bases and J by 0 bases, with 8 bases of the junction left unmatched. This CDR3 is 16 amino acids long. Germline V gene data show CDR1 as MNHEY and CDR2 as SVGEGT. This CDR3 reads CASSTPTGWSTDTQYF. For the CDR3, the DNA is TGTGCCAGCAGTACACCGACAGGGTGGAGCACAGATACGCAGTATTTT.